These 10 T cell receptor beta chains share one sample of origin, sequenced in a study of shared T cell receptors in the human thymus. TCRdb's table, derived via immunoSEQ multiplex PCR, lists solely in-frame clones and lacks some. The table shows 700,000 or so clones, with roughly 88% occurring only once. This same sample was also part of a study on human thymus T cells.

The sequenced sample consisted of thymocytes. These TCRs come from a girl less than two years old with a congenital heart defect.

The chain joins TRBV27 to TRBJ1-2; D gene uncertain. Trimming stripped 5 bases from V and 4 bases from J, with 11 bases between. This CDR3 comprises 13 residues. CDR1 is MNHEY and CDR2 is SMNVEV in the germline V gene (reference sequence). This CDR3 reads CASSRTDLYGYTF. In DNA, the CDR3 is TGTGCCAGCAGTCGTACAGATCTCTATGGCTACACCTTC.

This clone was seen a handful of times. The chain uses TRBV15 and TRBJ1-4; D perhaps matches TRBD1 (6 bases). CDR1 is LNHNV and CDR2 is YYDKDF in the germline V gene (reference sequence). V was cut by 5 bases and J by 0 bases, with 25 bases left in between. This CDR3 comprises 20 residues. The CDR3 is CATSPRGYRVSPSTNEKLFF. CDR3 DNA sequence: TGTGCCACCAGCCCCCGAGGGTACAGGGTATCCCCCTCAACTAATGAAAAACTGTTTTTT.

Points on this clone: Sequence at one end of the junction differs from germline and may be a read error. This rearrangement joins TRBV5-4 to TRBJ1-6, with TRBD1 matching over 8 bases. The CDR3 spans 17 residues. Germline CDR1 is SGHNT and CDR2 is YYREEE (reference sequence). CDR3: CANSLVPQGVGNSPLHF. Here the CDR3 DNA reads TGTGCCAACAGCCTGGTCCCACAGGGGGTAGGGAATTCACCCCTCCACTTT.

V and J are TRBV6-1 and TRBJ2-6, with TRBD2 as a possible D gene (7 bases). Trimming shortened V by 1 base and J by 0 bases, and 16 bases separated the two germline ends. Germline V gene sequence: CDR1 MNHNS, CDR2 SASEGT. The CDR3 consists of 19 residues. Here the CDR3 reads CASSEVPGRGISGANVLTF. In DNA, the CDR3 is TGTGCCAGCAGTGAAGTTCCGGGGAGGGGGATCTCTGGGGCCAACGTCCTGACTTTC.

This clone occurred once. The chain uses TRBV2 and TRBJ2-7; a possible D gene is TRBD1 (6 bases). The germline V gene has CDR1 SNHLY and CDR2 FYNNEI. Trimming removed 7 bases from V and 5 bases from J, with 9 bases in between. The CDR3 length is 11 residues. Written as DNA, the CDR3 is TGTGCCAGCATACAGGGCGACGAGCAGTACTTC. Translation: CASIQGDEQYF.

This clone is a singleton in its sample. The chain couples TRBV7-9 to TRBJ1-2; D perhaps matches TRBD1 (5 bases). Trimming took off 7 bases at V and 2 bases at J, with 23 bases between the two ends. CDR1 SEHNR and CDR2 FQNEAQ come from the germline V gene (reference sequence). The CDR3 contains 17 residues. CDR3: CASTGSRGGRRNYGYTF. DNA of the CDR3: TGTGCCAGCACCGGGTCGCGGGGGGGAAGGCGAAACTATGGCTACACCTTC.

This clone came up once. The rearrangement uses TRBV30 and TRBJ1-5; no firm D call. V lost 3 bases to trimming and J lost 0 bases, with 15 bases between them. This CDR3 region has 16 residues. Germline V gene sequence: CDR1 GTSNPN, CDR2 SVGIG (reference sequence). The CDR3, as DNA: TGTGCCTGGAGCCGAGGGATTCCAAGTAGCAATCAGCCCCAGCATTTT. This codes for CAWSRGIPSSNQPQHF.

The CDR3 sequence: CASRQKGGLDSYNEQFF. In DNA, the CDR3 is TGCGCCAGCAGACAAAAGGGGGGGCTCGACTCCTACAATGAGCAGTTCTTC. The chain joins TRBV4-1 to TRBJ2-1; D is possibly TRBD2 (7 bases). The CDR3 totals 17 residues. V was trimmed by 6 bases and J by 0 bases, leaving 18 bases between them. Germline CDR1 is MGHRA and CDR2 is YSYEKL.

This clone came up once. The chain combines TRBV30 with TRBJ1-6; D remains unclear. The germline gives CDR1 GTSNPN, CDR2 SVGIG (reference sequence). The CDR3 is 15 residues long. The V end lost 1 base, the J end lost 2 bases, and 9 bases lay between the germline ends. CDR3 sequence: CAWSEGGTYNSPLHF. In DNA form, the CDR3 reads TGTGCCTGGAGTGAGGGAGGGACCTATAATTCACCCCTCCACTTT. Full variable domain (missing parts from reference TRBV30 and TRBJ1-6): SQTIHQWPATLVQPVGSPLSLECTVEGTSNPNLYWYRQAAGRGLQLLFYSVGIGQISSEVPQNLSASRPQDRQFILSSKKLLLSDSGFYLCAWSEGGTYNSPLHFGNGTRLTVT.

The chain joins TRBV6-6 to TRBJ1-2; TRBD1 matches at 8 bases. The junction had 9 bases not matched to a gene; V was cut back by 2 bases and J by 7 bases. Germline CDR1 reads MNHNY; CDR2 reads SVGAGI (reference sequence). The CDR3 covers 15 residues. The CDR3 DNA is TGTGCCAGCAGTTACCCATTGACAGGGGTGGGTGGCTACACCTTC. Amino acid sequence: CASSYPLTGVGGYTF.